These T cell receptor beta chains were read from a single sample in a study of T-cell memory formation after mild COVID-19. In TCRdb, the 5' RACE reads were re-called with MiXCR into one record per CDR3 protein. The sample consists of 450,000 to 650,000 distinct CDR3 sequences, over 20% of them appearing once. The material sequenced was PBMCs or a T cell subset sorted from them (not recorded which). The receptors here all came from an adult woman who had mild COVID-19 (a few samples of this study predate the infection). Cell type and time point are not known. CDR3s include the opening cysteine and the closing phenylalanine or tryptophan. Fields, in order: D gene, J gene, V gene, clone size, CDR3 DNA, CDR3 protein. The D gene is left open where the match is weak. Not every row has a clone size; where given, it reads once, few, many or a size class.

TRBD2 | TRBJ2-5 | TRBV29-1 | NA | TGCAGCGTTGACGGGAGGGCCGGAGAGACCCAGTACTTC | CSVDGRAGETQYF
TRBD1 | TRBJ1-1 | TRBV7-9 | few | TGTGCCAGCAGCTCTACGGACAGGGAAAACACTGAAGCTTTCTTT | CASSSTDRENTEAFF
NA | TRBJ1-6 | TRBV4-2 | NA | TGTGCCAGCAGCCAAGGGCAGGGCAATAATTCACCCCTCCACTTT | CASSQGQGNNSPLHF
NA | TRBJ2-3 | TRBV27 | NA | TGTGCCAGCAGTTTGGTTAGAACTAGTACGCAGTATTTT | CASSLVRTSTQYF
NA | TRBJ2-5 | TRBV12-3/TRBV12-4 | NA | TGTGCCAGCAGTCCTCCCAGTGATAGAGAGACCCAGTACTTC | CASSPPSDRETQYF
TRBD2 | TRBJ2-1 | TRBV7-9 | NA | TGTGCCAGCAGCTCGGGGCCTAGCGGGAGCGCATCCTACAATGAGCAGTTCTTC | CASSSGPSGSASYNEQFF
TRBD2 | TRBJ2-3 | TRBV27 | NA | TGTGCCAGCATGAAAAGAGCGGGGGGTACAGATACGCAGTATTTT | CASMKRAGGTDTQYF
TRBD1 | TRBJ1-5 | TRBV6-5 | NA | TGTGCCAGCAGTTCGGACAGGGCGAGCAATCAGCCCCAGCATTTT | CASSSDRASNQPQHF
TRBD1 | TRBJ1-2 | TRBV29-1 | NA | TGCAGCGTCTCCGAGGGGGGACGGGGACAGGAAGGCTACACCTTC | CSVSEGGRGQEGYTF
NA | TRBJ1-1 | TRBV29-1 | NA | TGCAGCGCCCCGGGGGCGACTGAAGCTTTCTTT | CSAPGATEAFF
TRBD1 | TRBJ2-5 | TRBV7-2 | NA | TGTGCCAGCACCACACAGACAGGGCCCCAAGAGACCCAGTACTTC | CASTTQTGPQETQYF
NA | TRBJ2-5 | TRBV9 | NA | TGTGCCAGCAGTATGGCCACTACGTCTCCCGTGGAGACCCAGTACTTC | CASSMATTSPVETQYF
NA | TRBJ1-1 | TRBV29-1 | few | TGCAGCGTGCGCGTACTCAGGGAAAAGAACACTGAAGCTTTCTTT | CSVRVLREKNTEAFF
NA | TRBJ2-2 | TRBV7-2 | few | TGTGCCAGCAGCTTAGCGCATGGAACCGGGGAGCTGTTTTTT | CASSLAHGTGELFF
NA | TRBJ2-5 | TRBV10-3 | NA | TGTGCCATCAGTGAGTCATCATGGGGCCGTGGAGAGACCCAGTACTTC | CAISESSWGRGETQYF
NA | TRBJ1-1 | TRBV30 | NA | TGTGCCTGGAGTTTGGGTGTGGGGTATGAAGCTTTCTTT | CAWSLGVGYEAFF
NA | TRBJ2-7 | TRBV6-5 | many | TGTGCCAGCAGCCAATCGGTCGCGGCCGCCTCCTACGAGCAGTACTTC | CASSQSVAAASYEQYF
TRBD2 | TRBJ2-5 | TRBV7-2 | few | TGTGCCAGCAGCTTTGGACTAGCGGGGGGGACTCAAGAGACCCAGTACTTC | CASSFGLAGGTQETQYF
TRBD2 | TRBJ2-3 | TRBV9 | many | TGTGCCAGCAGCGCAGCTAGCGGGGGGTTCACAGATACGCAGTATTTT | CASSAASGGFTDTQYF
NA | TRBJ2-5 | TRBV20-1 | few | TGCAGTGCTAGAGATTTCCGGGGGACCCAAGAGACCCAGTACTTC | CSARDFRGTQETQYF
NA | TRBJ2-7 | TRBV30 | NA | TGTGCCTGGAGTCACGGACAGTACTACGAGCAGTACTTC | CAWSHGQYYEQYF
TRBD2 | TRBJ2-1 | TRBV20-1 | few | TGCAGTGGTACTAGCGGGAACTATGAGCAGTTCTTC | CSGTSGNYEQFF
NA | TRBJ1-2 | TRBV5-1 | NA | TGCGCCAGCTCCGGACGTACAGGGAATGGCTACACCTTC | CASSGRTGNGYTF
NA | TRBJ1-1 | TRBV6-5 | many | TGTGCCAGCAAGATACAGGGTTTAAACACTGAAGCTTTCTTT | CASKIQGLNTEAFF
NA | TRBJ2-1 | TRBV5-6 | many | TGTGCCAGCAGCTCCTACAATGAGTGGTTCTTC | CASSSYNEWFF
NA | TRBJ1-3 | TRBV12-3/TRBV12-4 | few | TGTGCCAGCAGTTCGAACTCTGGAAACACCATATATTTT | CASSSNSGNTIYF
TRBD2 | TRBJ2-7 | TRBV5-1 | few | TGCGCCAGCAGCTTCGGAGGACTAGCAGGCGAGCAGTACTTC | CASSFGGLAGEQYF
NA | TRBJ2-5 | TRBV5-1 | few | TGCGCCAGCAGCACTCCTAGCCTCCAAGAGACCCAGTACTTC | CASSTPSLQETQYF
NA | TRBJ2-7 | TRBV7-6 | NA | TGTGCCAGCAGCCCGGTCTCCTCCTACGAGCAGTACTTC | CASSPVSSYEQYF